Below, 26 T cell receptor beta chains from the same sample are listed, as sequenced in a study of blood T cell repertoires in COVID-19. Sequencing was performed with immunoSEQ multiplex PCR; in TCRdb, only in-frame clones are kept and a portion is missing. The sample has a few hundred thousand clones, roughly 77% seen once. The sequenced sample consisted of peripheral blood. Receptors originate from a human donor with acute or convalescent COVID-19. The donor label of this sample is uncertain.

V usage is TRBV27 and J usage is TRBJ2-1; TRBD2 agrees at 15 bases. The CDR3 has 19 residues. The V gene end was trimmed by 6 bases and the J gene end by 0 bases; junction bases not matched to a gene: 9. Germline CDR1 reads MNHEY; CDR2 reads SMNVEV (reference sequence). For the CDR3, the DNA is TGTGCCAGCAGCCACCGGCGGGGACTAGCGGGGGGCTCCTACAATGAGCAGTTCTTC. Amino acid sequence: CASSHRRGLAGGSYNEQFF.

The CDR3 region has the DNA TGTGCCAGCAGCCTAAGGACAGGACATAATTCACCCCTCCACTTT. Protein product: CASSLRTGHNSPLHF. The chain couples TRBV27 to TRBJ1-6; 7 bases align to TRBD1. The CDR3 is 15 amino acids. The germline CDR1 and CDR2 sequences are MNHEY and SMNVEV (reference sequence). V lost 6 bases, J lost 5 bases, and 7 bases stayed unmatched.

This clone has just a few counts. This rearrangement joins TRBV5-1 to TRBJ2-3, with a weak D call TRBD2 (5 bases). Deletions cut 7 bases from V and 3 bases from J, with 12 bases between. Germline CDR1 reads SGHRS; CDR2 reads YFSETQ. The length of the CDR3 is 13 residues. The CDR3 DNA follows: TGCGCCAGCCGGGAAGCGGCTACAGATACGCAGTATTTT. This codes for CASREAATDTQYF.

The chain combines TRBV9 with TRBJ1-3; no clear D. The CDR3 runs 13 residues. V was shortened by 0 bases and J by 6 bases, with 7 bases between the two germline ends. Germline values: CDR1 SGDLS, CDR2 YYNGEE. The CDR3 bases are TGTGCCAGCAGCGTAGTTCCACAAAACACCATATATTTT. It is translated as CASSVVPQNTIYF.

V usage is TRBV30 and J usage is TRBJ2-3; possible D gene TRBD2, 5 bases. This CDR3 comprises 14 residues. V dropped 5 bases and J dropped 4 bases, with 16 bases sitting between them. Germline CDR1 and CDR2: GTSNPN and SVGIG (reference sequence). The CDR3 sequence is CAWGLNTGADTQYF. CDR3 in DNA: TGTGCCTGGGGACTGAACACCGGGGCAGATACGCAGTATTTT.

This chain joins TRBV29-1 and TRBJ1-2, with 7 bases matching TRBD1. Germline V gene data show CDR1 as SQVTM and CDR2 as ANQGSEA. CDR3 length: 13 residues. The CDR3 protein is CSAARQGNYGYTF. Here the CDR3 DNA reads TGCAGTGCCGCCAGACAGGGCAACTATGGCTACACCTTC.

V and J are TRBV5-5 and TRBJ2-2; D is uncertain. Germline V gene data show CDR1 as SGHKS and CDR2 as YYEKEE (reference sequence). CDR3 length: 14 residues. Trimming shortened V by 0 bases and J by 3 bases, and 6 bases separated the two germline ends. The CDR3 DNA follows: TGTGCCAGCAGCTTGGCCCTATACACCGGGGAGCTGTTTTTT. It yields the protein CASSLALYTGELFF. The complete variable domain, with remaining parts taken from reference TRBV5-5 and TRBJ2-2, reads DAGVTQSPTHLIKTRGQQVTLRCSPISGHKSVSWYQQVLGQGPQFIFQYYEKEERGRGNFPDRFSARQFPNYSSELNVNALLLGDSALYLCASSLALYTGELFFGEGSRLTVL.

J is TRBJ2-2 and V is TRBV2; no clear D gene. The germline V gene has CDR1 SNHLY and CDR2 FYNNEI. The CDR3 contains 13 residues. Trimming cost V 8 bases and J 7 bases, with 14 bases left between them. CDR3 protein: CASVSVQDGELFF. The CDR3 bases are TGTGCCAGCGTTAGTGTGCAGGACGGGGAGCTGTTTTTT.

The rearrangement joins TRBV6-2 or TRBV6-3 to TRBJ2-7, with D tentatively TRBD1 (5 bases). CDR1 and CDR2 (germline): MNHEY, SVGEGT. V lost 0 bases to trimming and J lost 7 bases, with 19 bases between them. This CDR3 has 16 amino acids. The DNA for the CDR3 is TGTGCCAGCAGTTACTCCAGGGCACCCCCTTTGGGGGAGCAGTACTTC. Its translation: CASSYSRAPPLGEQYF.

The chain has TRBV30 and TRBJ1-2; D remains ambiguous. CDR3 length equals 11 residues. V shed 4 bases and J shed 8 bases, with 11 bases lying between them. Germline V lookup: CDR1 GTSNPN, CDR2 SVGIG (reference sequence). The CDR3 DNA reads TGTGCCTGGACCCTAGGTGGCGGCTACACCTTC. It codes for CAWTLGGGYTF.

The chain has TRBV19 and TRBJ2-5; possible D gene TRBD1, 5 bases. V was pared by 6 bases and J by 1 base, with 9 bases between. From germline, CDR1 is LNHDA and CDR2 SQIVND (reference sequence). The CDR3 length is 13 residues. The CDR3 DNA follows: TGTGCCAGTAGCCGGACATTCCAAGAGACCCAGTACTTC. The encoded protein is CASSRTFQETQYF.

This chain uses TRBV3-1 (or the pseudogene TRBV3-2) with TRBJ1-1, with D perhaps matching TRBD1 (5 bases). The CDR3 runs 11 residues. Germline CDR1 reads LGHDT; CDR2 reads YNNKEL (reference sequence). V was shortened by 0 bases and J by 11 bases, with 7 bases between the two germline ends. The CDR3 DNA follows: TGTGCCAGCAGCCAAGACACAGGCGCTTTCTTT. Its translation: CASSQDTGAFF.

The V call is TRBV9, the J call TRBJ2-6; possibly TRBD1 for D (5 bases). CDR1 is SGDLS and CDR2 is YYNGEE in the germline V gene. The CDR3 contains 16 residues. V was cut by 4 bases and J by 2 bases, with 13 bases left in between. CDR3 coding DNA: TGTGCCAGCAGCCAACAGGTGCATACTGGGGCCAACGTCCTGACTTTC. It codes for CASSQQVHTGANVLTF.

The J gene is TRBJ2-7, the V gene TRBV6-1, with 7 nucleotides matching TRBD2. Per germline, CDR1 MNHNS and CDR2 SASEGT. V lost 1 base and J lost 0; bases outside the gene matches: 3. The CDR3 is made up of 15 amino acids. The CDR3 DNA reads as TGTGCCAGCAGTGAAGACCCGGGGGGCTCCTACGAGCAGTACTTC. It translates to CASSEDPGGSYEQYF.

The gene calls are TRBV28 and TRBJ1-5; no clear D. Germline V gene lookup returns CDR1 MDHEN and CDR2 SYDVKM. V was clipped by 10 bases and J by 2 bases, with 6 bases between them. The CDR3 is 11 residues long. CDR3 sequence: CATTRNQPQHF. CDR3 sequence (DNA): TGTGCCACCACTCGCAATCAGCCCCAGCATTTT.

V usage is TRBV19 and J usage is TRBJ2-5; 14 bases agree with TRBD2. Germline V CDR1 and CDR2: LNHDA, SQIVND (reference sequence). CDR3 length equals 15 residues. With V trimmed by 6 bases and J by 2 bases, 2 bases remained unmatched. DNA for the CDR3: TGTGCCAGTAGGGGACTAGCGGGAGCGCAAGAGACCCAGTACTTC. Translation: CASRGLAGAQETQYF.

The DNA for the CDR3 is TGTGCCAGCAGCTTCCCGACAGGTGTCGGGGCTTTCTTT. This encodes CASSFPTGVGAFF. V gene TRBV7-9 combines with J gene TRBJ1-1, with D perhaps matching TRBD1 (6 bases). Per germline, CDR1 SEHNR and CDR2 FQNEAQ (reference sequence). The V end was cut by 3 bases, the J end by 11 bases, with 16 bases between. This CDR3 comprises 13 residues.

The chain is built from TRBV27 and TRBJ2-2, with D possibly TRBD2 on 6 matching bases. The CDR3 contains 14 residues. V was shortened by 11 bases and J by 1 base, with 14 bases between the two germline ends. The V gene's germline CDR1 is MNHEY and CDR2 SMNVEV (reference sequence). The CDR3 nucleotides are TGTGCCTCACGGGGGTCTTGGAACACCGGGGAGCTGTTTTTT. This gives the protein CASRGSWNTGELFF.

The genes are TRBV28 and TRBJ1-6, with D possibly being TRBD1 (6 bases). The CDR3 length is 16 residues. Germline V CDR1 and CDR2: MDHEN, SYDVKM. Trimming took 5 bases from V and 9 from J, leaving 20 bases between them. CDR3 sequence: CASSPSLGGSSSPLHF. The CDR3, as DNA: TGTGCCAGCAGTCCTTCCCTAGGGGGAAGCAGTTCACCCCTCCACTTT.

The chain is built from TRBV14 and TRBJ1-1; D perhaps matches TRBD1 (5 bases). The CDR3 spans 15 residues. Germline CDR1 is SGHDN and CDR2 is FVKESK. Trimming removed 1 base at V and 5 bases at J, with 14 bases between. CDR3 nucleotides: TGTGCCAGCAGCCAAGTCGTAGGGGCTAGGACTGAAGCTTTCTTT. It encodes CASSQVVGARTEAFF.

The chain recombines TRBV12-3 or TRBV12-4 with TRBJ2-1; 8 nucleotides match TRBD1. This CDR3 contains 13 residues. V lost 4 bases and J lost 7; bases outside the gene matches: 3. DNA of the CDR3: TGTGCCAGCAGTTCCAACAGGGGGAATGAGCAGTTCTTC. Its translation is CASSSNRGNEQFF.

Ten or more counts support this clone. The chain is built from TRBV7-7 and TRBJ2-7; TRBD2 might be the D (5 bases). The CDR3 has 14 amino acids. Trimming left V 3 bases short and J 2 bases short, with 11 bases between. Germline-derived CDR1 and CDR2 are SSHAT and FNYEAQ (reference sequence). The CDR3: CASSFGEGTYEQYF. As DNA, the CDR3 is TGTGCCAGCAGCTTCGGAGAGGGAACCTACGAGCAGTACTTC.

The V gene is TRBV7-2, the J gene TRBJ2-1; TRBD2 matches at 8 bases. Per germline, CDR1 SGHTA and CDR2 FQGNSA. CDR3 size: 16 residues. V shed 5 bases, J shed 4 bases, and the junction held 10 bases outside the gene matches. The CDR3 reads CASSNTGTRIYNEQFF. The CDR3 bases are TGTGCCAGCAGCAACACCGGGACTAGAATATACAATGAGCAGTTCTTC.

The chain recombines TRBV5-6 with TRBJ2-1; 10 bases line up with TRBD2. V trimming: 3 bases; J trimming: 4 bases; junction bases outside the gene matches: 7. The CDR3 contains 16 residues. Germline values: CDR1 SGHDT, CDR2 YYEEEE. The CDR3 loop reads CASSYPSGRAYNEQFF. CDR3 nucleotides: TGTGCCAGCAGCTACCCCAGCGGGAGGGCTTACAATGAGCAGTTCTTC.

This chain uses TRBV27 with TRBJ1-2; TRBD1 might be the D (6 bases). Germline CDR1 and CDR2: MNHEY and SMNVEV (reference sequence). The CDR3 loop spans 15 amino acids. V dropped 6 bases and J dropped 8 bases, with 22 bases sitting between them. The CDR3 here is CASRGAIGTKFGYTF. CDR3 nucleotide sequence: TGTGCCAGCAGGGGGGCCATCGGGACTAAATTCGGCTACACCTTC.

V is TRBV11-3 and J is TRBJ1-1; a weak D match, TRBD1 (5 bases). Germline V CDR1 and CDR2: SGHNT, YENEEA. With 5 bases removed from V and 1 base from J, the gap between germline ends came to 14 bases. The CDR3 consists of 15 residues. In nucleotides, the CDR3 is TGTGCCAGCAGCGCGGGACCGAAAACGAACACTGAAGCTTTCTTT. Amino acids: CASSAGPKTNTEAFF.